This T cell receptor (beta chain) was observed in a study of blood T cell repertoires in COVID-19. This table comes from immunoSEQ multiplex PCR, and its TCRdb copy is limited to in-frame clones, with some not included. The profile shows some 230,000 clones, approximately 90% of them singletons. This CDR3 is 18 amino acids long. The V and J ends lost 2 bases and 2 bases, in that order; junction bases with no gene match: 5. Per the germline V gene, CDR1 is MNHEY and CDR2 is SMNVEV (reference sequence). The sample taken for sequencing was peripheral blood. This receptor was identified in a man under 40 who had recovered from COVID-19. The V and J genes are TRBV27 and TRBJ2-3; 15 bases line up with TRBD2. CDR3 bases: TGTGCCAGCAGTTTAATGGGACTAGCGGGGGGCCCCACAGATACGCAGTATTTT. It translates to CASSLMGLAGGPTDTQYF.